Following are 26 T cell receptor beta chains from one sample sequenced in a study of blood T cell repertoires in COVID-19. The data were produced by immunoSEQ multiplex PCR, yet TCRdb's version contains in-frame clones alone and is incomplete. The repertoire holds about 160,000 clones, with approximately 80% as singletons. The sample consisted of PBMCs or T cells enriched from blood (not recorded which). The source of these receptors is a woman between 45 and 60 years old who had recovered from COVID-19.

The chain combines TRBV28 with TRBJ2-1; 9 bases are a match to TRBD2. Germline loops: CDR1 MDHEN, CDR2 SYDVKM. V dropped 3 bases and J dropped 4; count of bases not matched to a gene: 7. This CDR3 comprises 16 residues. In nucleotides, the CDR3 is TGTGCCAGCAGTTTCCTAGCGGGAATGGGGTACAATGAGCAGTTCTTC. Translated, it gives CASSFLAGMGYNEQFF.

This chain links TRBV5-6 with TRBJ1-2, with a weak D call TRBD1 (6 bases). Trimming removed 2 bases from V and 7 bases from J, with 15 bases in between. The CDR3 runs to 14 residues. Germline V gene sequence: CDR1 SGHDT, CDR2 YYEEEE. In nucleotides, the CDR3 is TGTGCCAGCAGCTTAACAGGGTTGCACACTGGCTACACCTTC. Translating gives CASSLTGLHTGYTF.

V gene TRBV27 combines with J gene TRBJ2-1; 8 nucleotides align to TRBD2. The CDR3 sequence is 15 residues long. Per germline, CDR1 MNHEY and CDR2 SMNVEV (reference sequence). V shed 5 bases and J 6 bases; nucleotides not matched to a gene: 9. This CDR3 is CASSSSGKGSNEQFF. CDR3 sequence (DNA): TGTGCCAGCAGTAGTAGCGGGAAGGGCAGCAATGAGCAGTTCTTC.

This clone showed up just a few times. The chain has TRBV18 and TRBJ2-2; TRBD1 agrees at 7 bases. Germline V gene sequence: CDR1 KGHSH, CDR2 LQKENI. The CDR3 sequence is 15 residues long. V shed 3 bases and J 6 bases; nucleotides not matched to a gene: 7. As DNA, the CDR3 is TGTGCCAGCTCACCGCGCAGGGGGATATCCGGGGAGCTGTTTTTT. Translation gives CASSPRRGISGELFF.

This clone has only one observation. The chain couples TRBV13 to TRBJ2-1; D unclear. Deletions cut 3 bases from V and 0 bases from J, with 9 bases between. Germline V gives CDR1 PRHDT, CDR2 FYEKMQ (reference sequence). The CDR3 has 15 amino acids. The DNA of the CDR3 is TGTGCCAGCAGCTTTCAATCCGGCTCCTACAATGAGCAGTTCTTC. Translated: CASSFQSGSYNEQFF. The full variable domain, completed using reference TRBV13 and TRBJ2-1, is AAGVIQSPRHLIKEKRETATLKCYPIPRHDTVYWYQQGPGQDPQFLISFYEKMQSDKGSIPDRFSAQQFSDYHSELNMSSLELGDSALYFCASSFQSGSYNEQFFGPGTRLTVL.

The chain has TRBV7-2 and TRBJ2-5; 9 bases fit TRBD2. Trimming cost V 1 base and J 5 bases; bases outside gene matches: 5. The CDR3 covers 15 residues. Germline V gene sequence: CDR1 SGHTA, CDR2 FQGNSA. This chain's CDR3 is CASSLGGRAGETQYF. DNA of the CDR3: TGTGCCAGCAGCTTAGGCGGGAGGGCCGGTGAGACCCAGTACTTC.

With respect to this clone: This same CDR3 is encoded by further DNA sequences in the sample. The V call is TRBV5-1, the J call TRBJ2-3; TRBD2 matches 8 bases. J lost 4 bases, V lost 0 bases, and 7 bases had no gene match. The germline CDR1 and CDR2 sequences are SGHRS and YFSETQ. The CDR3 length is 16 residues. The CDR3 reads CASSLEGSGSADTQYF. The DNA of the CDR3 is TGCGCCAGCAGCTTGGAGGGGAGCGGGAGCGCAGATACGCAGTATTTT.

This chain uses TRBV2 with TRBJ2-2, with TRBD2 identical over 8 bases. This CDR3 is built from 15 residues. V lost 4 bases, J lost 6 bases, and 7 bases stayed unmatched. CDR1 is SNHLY and CDR2 is FYNNEI in the germline V gene. In DNA, the CDR3 is TGTGCCAGCAGTGTAGCTAGCGGGTCGGCCGGGGAGCTGTTTTTT. Translation: CASSVASGSAGELFF.

The chain joins TRBV2 to TRBJ2-7; weak D call: TRBD1 (5 bases). CDR1 and CDR2 (germline): SNHLY, FYNNEI. Deletions cut 4 bases from V and 2 bases from J, with 12 bases between. There are 14 residues in the CDR3. The CDR3 DNA sequence: TGTGCCAGCAGTGCTTCCGCCAGGGCCTACGAGCAGTACTTC. Translation: CASSASARAYEQYF.

This chain connects TRBV5-4 to TRBJ1-2; 8 nucleotides line up with TRBD1. The V segment lost 4 bases and the J segment 5 bases; nucleotides outside the gene matches: 7. Germline CDR1 SGHNT, CDR2 YYREEE (reference sequence). This CDR3 is built from 14 residues. The CDR3 is CASSAGQGSYGYTF. The DNA for the CDR3 is TGTGCCAGCAGCGCTGGACAGGGTTCATATGGCTACACCTTC.

V gene TRBV5-4 combines with J gene TRBJ1-4; 8 bases align to TRBD1. V dropped 0 bases and J dropped 7; count of bases not matched to a gene: 5. Germline loops: CDR1 SGHNT, CDR2 YYREEE (reference sequence). The CDR3 extends over 15 amino acids. The CDR3 DNA follows: TGTGCCAGCAGCTTGGGACAGGGGCAAGGTGAAAAACTGTTTTTT. Translated, it gives CASSLGQGQGEKLFF.

The chain uses TRBV19 and TRBJ1-5; D is unclear. Germline CDR1 is LNHDA and CDR2 is SQIVND (reference sequence). CDR3 size: 15 residues. V gave up 6 bases and J gave up 4 bases, with 16 bases separating them. CDR3 bases: TGTGCCAGTAGAGGGAGAGGGAATGGTAATCAGCCCCAGCATTTT. It is translated as CASRGRGNGNQPQHF.

V and J are TRBV29-1 and TRBJ1-2, with 7 nucleotides matching TRBD1. Germline V CDR1 and CDR2: SQVTM, ANQGSEA. Losses at the gene ends were 6 bases for V and 2 bases for J; bases not matched to a gene: 6. The CDR3 runs to 13 residues. CDR3: CSVRDRENYGYTF. In DNA, the CDR3 is TGCAGCGTACGTGACAGGGAGAACTATGGCTACACCTTC.

The rearrangement joins TRBV7-9 to TRBJ2-1, with D possibly matching TRBD2 (5 bases). The CDR3 spans 16 residues. V was shortened by 1 base and J by 2 bases, with 12 bases between the two germline ends. Germline-derived CDR1 and CDR2 are SEHNR and FQNEAQ (reference sequence). The CDR3 loop is CASSLGLLVPYNEQFF. The CDR3 DNA is TGTGCCAGCAGCTTAGGATTACTAGTCCCCTACAATGAGCAGTTCTTC. The whole variable domain, remainder taken from reference TRBV7-9 and TRBJ2-1, is DTGVSQNPRHKITKRGQNVTFRCDPISEHNRLYWYRQTLGQGPEFLTYFQNEAQLEKSRLLSDRFSAERPKGSFSTLEIQRTEQGDSAMYLCASSLGLLVPYNEQFFGPGTRLTVL.

V and J are TRBV7-3 and TRBJ2-7; 9 bases align to TRBD1. V shed 8 bases and J 6 bases; nucleotides not matched to a gene: 8. The CDR3 is made up of 13 amino acids. Germline loops: CDR1 SGHTA, CDR2 FQGTGA. The CDR3 here is CASGPGTGREQYF. Written as DNA, the CDR3 is TGTGCCAGCGGCCCCGGGACAGGGCGCGAGCAGTACTTC.

The chain recombines TRBV19 with TRBJ1-2, with 8 bases that match TRBD1. The CDR3 contains 15 residues. The germline CDR1 and CDR2 sequences are LNHDA and SQIVND (reference sequence). The trim removed 6 bases at V and 3 bases at J, leaving 9 bases unmatched. CDR3 nucleotide sequence: TGTGCCAGTAGGGCGACAGGGGAACGAGACTATGGCTACACCTTC. The encoded protein is CASRATGERDYGYTF.

This chain joins TRBV18 and TRBJ1-1; D gene unclear. The CDR3 sequence is 15 residues long. The V and J ends lost 2 bases and 0 bases respectively, with 10 bases between them. The germline gives CDR1 KGHSH, CDR2 LQKENI. The CDR3 DNA is TGTGCCAGCTCACCATGGGAGAAAATGAACACTGAAGCTTTCTTT. Translated, it gives CASSPWEKMNTEAFF.

This chain connects TRBV5-5 to TRBJ2-1; D gene ambiguous. From germline, CDR1 is SGHKS and CDR2 YYEKEE (reference sequence). The CDR3 contains 16 residues. Deletions cut 0 bases from V and 5 bases from J, with 15 bases between. CDR3 DNA: TGTGCCAGCAGCTTGGAGAGACCCCTTAGCAACAATGAGCAGTTCTTC. Translating it yields CASSLERPLSNNEQFF.

This rearrangement joins TRBV6-2 or TRBV6-3 to TRBJ2-7, with 13 bases identical to TRBD2. V shed 4 bases and J 3 bases; nucleotides not matched to a gene: 9. Germline CDR1 and CDR2: MNHEY and SVGEGT. This CDR3 spans 17 amino acids. As DNA, the CDR3 is TGTGCCAGCAGTTCCGGACTAGCGGGAGATTTCGACTACGAGCAGTACTTC. This codes for CASSSGLAGDFDYEQYF.

The chain has TRBV14 and TRBJ2-5, with D unclear. V lost 3 bases and J lost 5, with 7 bases in between. The CDR3 consists of 12 residues. Germline V lookup: CDR1 SGHDN, CDR2 FVKESK. The CDR3 loop is CASSHRAETQYF. For the CDR3, the DNA is TGTGCCAGCAGCCACCGAGCGGAGACCCAGTACTTC.

This rearrangement joins TRBV4-2 to TRBJ2-7, with 9 nucleotides matching TRBD2. Germline-derived CDR1 and CDR2 are LGHNA and YNFKEQ. J was trimmed by 1 base and V by 2 bases; bases with no gene match: 9. The CDR3 has 17 residues. Here the CDR3 DNA reads TGTGCCAGCAGCCAAAACTCCGGGACTAGCAGATCCTACGAGCAGTACTTC. It encodes CASSQNSGTSRSYEQYF.

The chain joins TRBV7-9 to TRBJ1-4, with D perhaps TRBD1 (5 bases). Germline CDR1 is SEHNR and CDR2 is FQNEAQ (reference sequence). The V and J ends lost 3 bases and 8 bases respectively, with 7 bases between them. The CDR3 is made up of 12 amino acids. CDR3 loop: CASSLRDEKLFF. The CDR3, as DNA: TGTGCCAGCAGCTTGCGGGACGAAAAACTGTTTTTT.

The chain joins TRBV29-1 to TRBJ1-4; maybe TRBD1 (5 bases). Germline lookup yields CDR1 SQVTM and CDR2 ANQGSEA. Trimming pared 4 bases from V and 8 bases from J, leaving 8 bases between. CDR3 length: 11 residues. The chain's CDR3 is CSVADREKLFF. CDR3 DNA sequence: TGCAGCGTTGCTGACAGAGAAAAACTGTTTTTT.

The chain combines TRBV7-3 with TRBJ2-1; 8 nucleotides match TRBD2. V shed 2 bases, J shed 6 bases, and the junction held 9 bases outside the gene matches. Germline V gives CDR1 SGHTA, CDR2 FQGTGA. The CDR3 is 16 residues long. CDR3 sequence reads: CASSLPSGRNGNEQFF. CDR3 nucleotide sequence: TGTGCCAGCAGCTTACCCAGCGGGAGAAATGGCAATGAGCAGTTCTTC.

This clone was seen a few times. An end of the junction differs from the germline gene, which may be a read error. The rearrangement uses TRBV6-5 and TRBJ1-5, with TRBD1 as a possible D gene (6 bases). Germline V gene lookup returns CDR1 MNHEY and CDR2 SVGAGI. The CDR3 consists of 13 residues. The CDR3: CASSDSQGRPQHF. The CDR3 DNA reads as TGTGCCAGCAGTGACTCCCAGGGGAGGCCCCAGCATTTT.

The chain is built from TRBV2 and TRBJ2-7, with TRBD2 matching 8 bases. V gave up 6 bases and J gave up 3 bases; unmatched junction bases: 10. This CDR3 is built from 15 residues. The V gene's germline CDR1 is SNHLY and CDR2 FYNNEI. CDR3 DNA sequence: TGTGCCAGCAGGGTGGGACTAGTTGTAATCTACGAGCAGTACTTC. Its protein is CASRVGLVVIYEQYF.